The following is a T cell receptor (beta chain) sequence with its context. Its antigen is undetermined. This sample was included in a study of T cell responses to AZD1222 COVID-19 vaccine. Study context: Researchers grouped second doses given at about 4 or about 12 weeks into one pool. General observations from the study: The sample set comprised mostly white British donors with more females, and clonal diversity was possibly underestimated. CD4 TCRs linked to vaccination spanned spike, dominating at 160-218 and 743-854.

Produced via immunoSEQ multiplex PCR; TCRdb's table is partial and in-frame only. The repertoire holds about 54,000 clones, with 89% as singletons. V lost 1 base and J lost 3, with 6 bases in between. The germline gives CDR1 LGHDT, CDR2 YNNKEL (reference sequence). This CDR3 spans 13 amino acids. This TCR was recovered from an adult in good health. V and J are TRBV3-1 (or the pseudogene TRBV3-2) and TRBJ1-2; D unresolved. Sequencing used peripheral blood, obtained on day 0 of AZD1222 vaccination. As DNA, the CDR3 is TGTGCCAGCAGCCAAGCCAGGCACTATGGCTACACCTTC. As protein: CASSQARHYGYTF.